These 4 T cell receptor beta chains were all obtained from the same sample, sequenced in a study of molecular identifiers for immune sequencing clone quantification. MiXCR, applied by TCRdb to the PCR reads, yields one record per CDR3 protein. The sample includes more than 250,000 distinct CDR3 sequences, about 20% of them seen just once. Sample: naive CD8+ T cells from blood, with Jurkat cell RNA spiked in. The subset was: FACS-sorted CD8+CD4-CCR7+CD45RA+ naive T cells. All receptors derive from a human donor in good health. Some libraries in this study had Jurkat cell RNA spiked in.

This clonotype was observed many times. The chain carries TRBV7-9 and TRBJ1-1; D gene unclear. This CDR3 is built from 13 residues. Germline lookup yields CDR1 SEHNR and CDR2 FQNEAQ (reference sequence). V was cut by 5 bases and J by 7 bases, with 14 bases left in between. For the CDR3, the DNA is TGTGCCAGCAGCCGAGTGGTAGATAATGAAGCTTTCTTT. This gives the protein CASSRVVDNEAFF.

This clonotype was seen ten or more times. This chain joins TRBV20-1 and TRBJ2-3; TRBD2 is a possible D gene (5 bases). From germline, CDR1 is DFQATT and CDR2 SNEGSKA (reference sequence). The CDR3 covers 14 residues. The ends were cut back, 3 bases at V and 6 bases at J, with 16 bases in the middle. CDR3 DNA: TGCAGTGCTAGTCCGGGAAGAGGGTCCGATACGCAGTATTTT. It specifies CSASPGRGSDTQYF.

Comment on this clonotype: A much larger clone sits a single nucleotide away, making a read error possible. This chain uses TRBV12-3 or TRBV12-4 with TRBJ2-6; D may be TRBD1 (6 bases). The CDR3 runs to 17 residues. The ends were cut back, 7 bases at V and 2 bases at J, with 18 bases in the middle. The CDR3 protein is CASNNLRGVTGANVLTF. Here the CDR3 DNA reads TGTGCCAGCAACAACCTCAGGGGTGTCACTGGGGCCAACGTCCTGACTTTC.

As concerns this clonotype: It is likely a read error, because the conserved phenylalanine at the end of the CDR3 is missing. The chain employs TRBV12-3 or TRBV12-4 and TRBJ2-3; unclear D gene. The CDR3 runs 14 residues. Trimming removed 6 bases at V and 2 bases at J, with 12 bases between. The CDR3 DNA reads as TGTGCCAGCAGAAGCCCCGGGCCCACAGATACGCAGTATCTT. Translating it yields CASRSPGPTDTQYL.